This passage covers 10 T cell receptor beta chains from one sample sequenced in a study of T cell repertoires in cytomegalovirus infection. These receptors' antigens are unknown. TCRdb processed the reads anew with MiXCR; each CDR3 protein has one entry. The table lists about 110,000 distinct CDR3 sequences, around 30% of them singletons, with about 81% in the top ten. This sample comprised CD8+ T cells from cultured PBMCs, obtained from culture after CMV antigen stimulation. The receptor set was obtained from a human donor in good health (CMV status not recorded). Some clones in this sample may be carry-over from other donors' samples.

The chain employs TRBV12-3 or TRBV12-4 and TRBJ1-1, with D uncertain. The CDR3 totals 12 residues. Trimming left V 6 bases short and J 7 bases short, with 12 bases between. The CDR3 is CASSKFVSEAFF. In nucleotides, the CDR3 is TGTGCCAGCAGCAAATTCGTAAGTGAAGCTTTCTTT.

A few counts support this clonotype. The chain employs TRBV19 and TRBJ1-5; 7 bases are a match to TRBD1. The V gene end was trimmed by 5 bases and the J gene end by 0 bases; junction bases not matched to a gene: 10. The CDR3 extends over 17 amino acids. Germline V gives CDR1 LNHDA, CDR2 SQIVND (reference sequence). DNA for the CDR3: TGTGCCAGTAGTGTTGACAGGGATCTGTATAGCAATCAGCCCCAGCATTTT. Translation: CASSVDRDLYSNQPQHF.

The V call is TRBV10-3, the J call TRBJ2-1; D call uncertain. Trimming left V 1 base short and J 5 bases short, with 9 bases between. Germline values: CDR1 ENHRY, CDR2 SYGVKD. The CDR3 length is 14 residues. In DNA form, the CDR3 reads TGTGCCATCAGTGAGTTAGTTCCCGACAATGAGCAGTTCTTC. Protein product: CAISELVPDNEQFF.

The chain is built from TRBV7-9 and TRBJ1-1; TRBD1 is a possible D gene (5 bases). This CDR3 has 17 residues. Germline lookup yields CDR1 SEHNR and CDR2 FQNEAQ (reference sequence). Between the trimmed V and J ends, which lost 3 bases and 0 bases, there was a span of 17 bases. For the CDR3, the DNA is TGTGCCAGCAGCTTGGGAAGGGGAATGTCCATGAACACTGAAGCTTTCTTT. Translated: CASSLGRGMSMNTEAFF.

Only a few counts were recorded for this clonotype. CDR3 in amino acids: CASRGGQGASETQYF. CDR3 sequence (DNA): TGTGCCAGCAGAGGAGGACAGGGGGCATCAGAGACCCAGTACTTC. The chain is built from TRBV28 and TRBJ2-5, with TRBD1 matching 11 bases. Germline CDR1 MDHEN, CDR2 SYDVKM. This CDR3 spans 15 amino acids. The J segment lost 4 bases and the V segment lost 6 bases, leaving 7 bases of the junction unmatched.

In nucleotides, the CDR3 is TGTGCCAGCGTGGGGATGTCCGGGGAGCTGTTTTTT. Translated, it gives CASVGMSGELFF. J is TRBJ2-2 and V is TRBV27, with D unclear. The germline CDR1 and CDR2 sequences are MNHEY and SMNVEV (reference sequence). V lost 8 bases and J 6 bases, leaving 10 bases between the germline ends. There are 12 residues in the CDR3.

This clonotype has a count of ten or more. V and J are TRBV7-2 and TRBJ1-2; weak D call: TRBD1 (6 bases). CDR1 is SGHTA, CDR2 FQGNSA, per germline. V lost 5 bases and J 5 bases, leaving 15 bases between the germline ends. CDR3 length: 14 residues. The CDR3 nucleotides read TGTGCCAGCAGCCCCGCGGGGGGCGCGTATGGCTACACCTTC. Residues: CASSPAGGAYGYTF.

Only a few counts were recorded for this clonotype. CDR3 residues: CASSQEGLLSYNEQFF. The CDR3 nucleotides are TGCGCCAGCAGCCAAGAGGGACTTCTGTCCTACAATGAGCAGTTCTTC. The chain has TRBV4-1 and TRBJ2-1, with D possibly being TRBD2 (6 bases). CDR3 size: 16 residues. The ends were cut back, 0 bases at V and 1 base at J, with 10 bases in the middle. Per germline, CDR1 MGHRA and CDR2 YSYEKL.

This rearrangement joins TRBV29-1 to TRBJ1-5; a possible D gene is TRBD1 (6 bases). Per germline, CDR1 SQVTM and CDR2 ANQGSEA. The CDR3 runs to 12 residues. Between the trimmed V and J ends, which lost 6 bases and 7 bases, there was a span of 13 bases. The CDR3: CSVAEGGQPQHF. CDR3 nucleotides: TGCAGCGTCGCAGAAGGGGGGCAGCCCCAGCATTTT. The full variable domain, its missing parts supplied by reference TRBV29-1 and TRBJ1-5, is SAVISQKPSRDICQRGTSLTIQCQVDSQVTMMFWYRQQPGQSLTLIATANQGSEATYESGFVIDKFPISRPNLTFSTLTVSNMSPEDSSIYLCSVAEGGQPQHFGDGTRLSIL.

The CDR3 here is CASSQSPWTPADEQFF. The CDR3 coding sequence is TGCGCCAGCAGCCAGTCTCCCTGGACACCGGCGGATGAGCAGTTCTTC. The rearrangement joins TRBV4-1 to TRBJ2-1, with TRBD1 as a possible D gene (5 bases). This CDR3 contains 16 residues. In germline, CDR1 is MGHRA, CDR2 YSYEKL. V lost 3 bases and J 8 bases, leaving 20 bases between the germline ends.